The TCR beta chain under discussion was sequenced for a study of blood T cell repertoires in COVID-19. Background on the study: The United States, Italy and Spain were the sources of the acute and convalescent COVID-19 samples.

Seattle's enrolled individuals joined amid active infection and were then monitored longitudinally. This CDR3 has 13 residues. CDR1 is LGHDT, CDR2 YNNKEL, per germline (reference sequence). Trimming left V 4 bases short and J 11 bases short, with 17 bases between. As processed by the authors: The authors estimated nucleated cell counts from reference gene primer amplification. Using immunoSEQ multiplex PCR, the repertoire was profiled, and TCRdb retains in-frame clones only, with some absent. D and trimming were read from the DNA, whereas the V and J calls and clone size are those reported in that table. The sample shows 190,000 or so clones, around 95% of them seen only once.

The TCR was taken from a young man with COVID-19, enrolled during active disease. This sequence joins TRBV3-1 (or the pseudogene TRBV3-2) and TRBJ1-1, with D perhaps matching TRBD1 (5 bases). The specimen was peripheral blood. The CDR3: CASSPRDGGLAFF. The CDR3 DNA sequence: TGTGCCAGCAGCCCAAGGGACGGGGGTTTGGCTTTCTTT.